This is a list of T cell receptor beta chains from one sample in a study of blood T cells in healthy people across ages. One entry per CDR3 protein, called by TCRdb with MiXCR from the 5' RACE reads. The table includes 750,000 to 950,000 distinct CDR3 sequences, around 29% detected once. The sample was also linked to a second study, of T cells of mothers and their children.

The sample taken for sequencing was blood. Receptors originate from a woman in her thirties or forties in good health. CDR3s include the opening cysteine and the closing phenylalanine or tryptophan. A D gene is named only where the DNA matches it firmly. Size tells how often a clone was seen (once, few, many) or the class of an expanded clone, and some rows leave it out.

d_call clone_size j_call v_call cdr3_nt cdr3_aa
NA NA TRBJ2-7 TRBV7-9 TGTGCCAGCAGCTTAGCACAGGGCTGCTACGAGCAGTACTTC CASSLAQGCYEQYF
NA few TRBJ1-2 TRBV28 TGTGCCATCCCCGACAGGATCTATGGCTACACCTTC CAIPDRIYGYTF
NA NA TRBJ2-3 TRBV20-1 TGCAGTGCAACAGGGGGAACTAGCGTAGATACGCAGTATTTT CSATGGTSVDTQYF
TRBD2 many TRBJ2-1 TRBV29-1 TGCAGCGTTGACGGGGGGGCAAGGAATGAGCAGTTCTTC CSVDGGARNEQFF
NA few TRBJ2-1 TRBV28 TGTGCCAGCAGTTTAAGCCATTCTGGAGGGGGTGAGCAGTTCTTC CASSLSHSGGGEQFF
NA NA TRBJ1-2 TRBV3-1 TGTGCCAGCAGCCAAGCCGGGACTTCTGGCTACACCTTC CASSQAGTSGYTF
NA few TRBJ1-6 TRBV12-3/TRBV12-4 TGTGCCAGCAGTTTGCAGGGGCTCTCACCCCTCCACTTT CASSLQGLSPLHF
TRBD2 many TRBJ2-3 TRBV20-1 TGCAGTGCTCCGGGACTAGCGGCAGATACGCAGTATTTT CSAPGLAADTQYF
NA many TRBJ1-1 TRBV7-2 TGTGCCAGCAGCCCCCAAAAGGGGAACACTGAAGCTTTCTTT CASSPQKGNTEAFF
TRBD1 NA TRBJ2-7 TRBV5-1 TGCGCCGGCAGCTTCGGGACAGGGAGATACGAGCAGTACTTC CAGSFGTGRYEQYF
TRBD1 few TRBJ1-1 TRBV9 TGTGCCAGCAGCGTAGCGGGGCAGGGGGGTGAAGCTTTCTTT CASSVAGQGGEAFF
TRBD2 NA TRBJ2-5 TRBV10-3 TGTGCCATCAATGAAGGGGCTAGCGGGAATCAAGAGACCCAGTACTTC CAINEGASGNQETQYF
NA many TRBJ2-5 TRBV12-3/TRBV12-4 TGTGCCAGCAGTCCCGGGACCCGCGGGACCCAGTACTTC CASSPGTRGTQYF
TRBD2 NA TRBJ2-3 TRBV3-1 TGTGCCAGCAGCCAAGTGGCTAGCGGGGCCCTCACAGATACGCAGTATTTT CASSQVASGALTDTQYF
NA NA TRBJ1-1 TRBV5-1 TGCGCCAGCAGCTTCTCCGAGGTCACTGAAGCTTTCTTT CASSFSEVTEAFF
NA few TRBJ2-7 TRBV4-1 TGCGCCAGCAGCCAGGGAAGGACGAGCTCCTACGAGCAGTACTTC CASSQGRTSSYEQYF
NA NA TRBJ1-1 TRBV5-1 TGCGCCAGCAGCTTGGTGACGGGGGAAGTCACTGAAGCTTTCTTT CASSLVTGEVTEAFF
NA many TRBJ2-7 TRBV20-1 TGCAGTGCTAGAGATGTCAGCGCCCCTATGGTCGAGCAGTACTTC CSARDVSAPMVEQYF
TRBD1 few TRBJ1-5 TRBV19 TGTGCCAGTAGTCGCCAACAGGGGAACAATCAGCCCCAGCATTTT CASSRQQGNNQPQHF
NA NA TRBJ2-3 TRBV28 TGTGCCAGCAGACTAGCCTCAGATACGCAGTATTTT CASRLASDTQYF
NA many TRBJ2-3 TRBV29-1 TGCAGCGTGATTAAAACCACAGATACGCAGTATTTT CSVIKTTDTQYF
TRBD2 few TRBJ2-4 TRBV10-3 TGTGCCATCAGTGATCCTAGCGGGGGCCAACTTTCCGGGGGTCTAGCCAAAAACATTCAGTACTTC CAISDPSGGQLSGGLAKNIQYF
TRBD1 NA TRBJ2-3 TRBV29-1 TGCAGCGGTGACAGGGAAACAGATACGCAGTATTTT CSGDRETDTQYF